This entry lists 21 T cell receptor beta chains sequenced from one sample in a study of cytomegalovirus exposure and HLA in healthy donors. PCR involved 60 Vbeta and 13 Jbeta primers. The repertoire was sequenced with immunoSEQ multiplex PCR; TCRdb's copy has only in-frame clones and lacks some. The table has roughly 100,000 clones, roughly 82% seen once. Material: PBMCs. The receptors derive from a man aged 25-45 years in good health and CMV-seropositive.

The chain employs TRBV30 and TRBJ1-1; no clear D gene. V was pared by 0 bases and J by 1 base, with 12 bases between. The germline V gene has CDR1 GTSNPN and CDR2 SVGIG (reference sequence). The CDR3 runs 15 residues. CDR3 nucleotides: TGTGCCTGGAGTGTTGGGCCGGGAAGGAACACTGAAGCTTTCTTT. It codes for CAWSVGPGRNTEAFF. The full variable domain, completed using reference TRBV30 and TRBJ1-1, is SQTIHQWPATLVQPVGSPLSLECTVEGTSNPNLYWYRQAAGRGLQLLFYSVGIGQISSEVPQNLSASRPQDRQFILSSKKLLLSDSGFYLCAWSVGPGRNTEAFFGQGTRLTVV.

The chain combines TRBV5-1 with TRBJ1-1; no clear D gene. CDR1 is SGHRS, CDR2 YFSETQ, per germline. The CDR3 contains 14 residues. Trimming shortened V by 0 bases and J by 0 bases, and 6 bases separated the two germline ends. CDR3 nucleotides: TGCGCCAGCAGCTTGGCCCAGATGAACACTGAAGCTTTCTTT. This gives the protein CASSLAQMNTEAFF. Using reference TRBV5-1 and TRBJ1-1 for the parts outside the CDR3, the full variable domain is KAGVTQTPRYLIKTRGQQVTLSCSPISGHRSVSWYQQTPGQGLQFLFEYFSETQRNKGNFPGRFSGRQFSNSRSEMNVSTLELGDSALYLCASSLAQMNTEAFFGQGTRLTVV.

CDR3 sequence reads: CASSASTGGELFF. The CDR3, as DNA: TGTGCCAGCAGTGCGAGCACGGGGGGGGAGCTGTTTTTT. The chain combines TRBV2 with TRBJ2-2, with D possibly TRBD2 on 5 matching bases. V was pared by 4 bases and J by 8 bases, with 11 bases between. The germline V gene has CDR1 SNHLY and CDR2 FYNNEI. The CDR3 consists of 13 residues.

The table lists this clone with a few counts. This chain joins TRBV28 and TRBJ2-7, with D possibly matching TRBD1 (6 bases). CDR1 is MDHEN and CDR2 is SYDVKM in the germline V gene. V lost 5 bases and J lost 6, with 14 bases in between. The CDR3 is 13 amino acids. In DNA, the CDR3 is TGTGCCAGCAGTAACAGGGTTGCGGGCGAGCAGTACTTC. Translated, it gives CASSNRVAGEQYF.

V gene TRBV10-2 combines with J gene TRBJ1-4; D is possibly TRBD1 (6 bases). The CDR3 has 14 amino acids. V was cut by 6 bases and J by 0 bases, with 8 bases left in between. Germline V gene sequence: CDR1 WSHSY, CDR2 SAAADI. The CDR3 DNA is TGCGCCAGCAGGGACAGCGCAACTAATGAAAAACTGTTTTTT. Protein sequence: CASRDSATNEKLFF.

The rearrangement links TRBV28 to TRBJ2-7, with 11 bases lining up with TRBD2. Germline CDR1 reads MDHEN; CDR2 reads SYDVKM. V dropped 6 bases and J dropped 5; count of bases not matched to a gene: 12. This CDR3 comprises 16 residues. The CDR3 DNA sequence: TGTGCCAGCAGCTTGACTAGCGGGATGGCGGGCAACGAGCAGTACTTC. This codes for CASSLTSGMAGNEQYF.

This clone has more than one count but fewer than ten. The rearrangement uses TRBV28 and TRBJ2-2; D possibly corresponds to TRBD2 (6 bases). V was shortened by 4 bases and J by 0 bases, with 12 bases between the two germline ends. Per germline, CDR1 MDHEN and CDR2 SYDVKM. This CDR3 has 16 amino acids. As DNA, the CDR3 is TGTGCCAGCAGTTCGTTCCGGGAGTCGAACACCGGGGAGCTGTTTTTT. Translating gives CASSSFRESNTGELFF.

The rearrangement links TRBV7-2 to TRBJ2-1; D not certain. The CDR3 has 13 amino acids. The germline CDR1 and CDR2 sequences are SGHTA and FQGNSA. Trimming left V 1 base short and J 6 bases short, with 7 bases between. CDR3 sequence (DNA): TGTGCCAGCAGCTTAGTCGCCGGCAATGAGCAGTTCTTC. Its protein is CASSLVAGNEQFF.

The rearrangement joins TRBV19 to TRBJ2-5, with a weak D call TRBD2 (6 bases). V lost 1 base, J lost 1 base, and 10 bases lay in between. The CDR3 has 15 residues. Germline V gene data show CDR1 as LNHDA and CDR2 as SQIVND (reference sequence). The CDR3 region has the DNA TGTGCCAGTAGTATAGGTGGGGGGATCCAAGAGACCCAGTACTTC. The encoded protein is CASSIGGGIQETQYF.

In this sample, this clone turned up once. The rearrangement joins TRBV5-6 to TRBJ1-6; tentative D call: TRBD1 (5 bases). With 0 bases removed from V and 5 bases from J, the gap between germline ends came to 6 bases. CDR1 SGHDT and CDR2 YYEEEE come from the germline V gene. The CDR3 has 14 residues. The CDR3 sequence: CASSLGTNNSPLHF. The CDR3 DNA follows: TGTGCCAGCAGCTTGGGGACAAATAATTCACCCCTCCACTTT.

The chain combines TRBV28 with TRBJ1-2, with TRBD1 matching 9 bases. CDR3 length equals 13 residues. Trimming took 5 bases from V and 6 from J; bases not matched to a gene: 4. CDR1 MDHEN and CDR2 SYDVKM come from the germline V gene. The CDR3 nucleotides are TGTGCCAGCAGTCTCCGGACAGGGGATGGCTACACCTTC. Its translation: CASSLRTGDGYTF.

V usage is TRBV5-8 and J usage is TRBJ1-5; 8 bases fit TRBD1. V shed 4 bases, J shed 4 bases, and the junction held 4 bases outside the gene matches. Per the germline V gene, CDR1 is SGHTS and CDR2 is YDEGEE. The CDR3 totals 14 residues. DNA of the CDR3: TGTGCCAGCAGCAGACAGGGGTCGAATCAGCCCCAGCATTTT. Amino acids: CASSRQGSNQPQHF.

This clone is a singleton in its sample. The chain is built from TRBV5-1 and TRBJ1-3; 9 nucleotides match TRBD1. J gave up 0 bases and V 1 base, and 14 bases lay outside the gene matches. The length of the CDR3 is 20 residues. In germline, CDR1 is SGHRS, CDR2 YFSETQ. This CDR3 reads CASSLLVGQGRPFSGNTIYF. CDR3 coding DNA: TGCGCCAGCAGCTTGCTCGTGGGACAGGGTCGGCCCTTCTCTGGAAACACCATATATTTT.

The chain is built from TRBV7-2 and TRBJ2-5, with 7 bases matching TRBD2. This CDR3 spans 15 amino acids. J lost 2 bases, V lost 5 bases, and 8 bases had no gene match. The germline V gene encodes CDR1 SGHTA and CDR2 FQGNSA. The DNA for the CDR3 is TGTGCCAGCAGCCCAGGGTCGCGGGGGCAAGAGACCCAGTACTTC. Translating it yields CASSPGSRGQETQYF.

This chain links TRBV9 with TRBJ1-2, with no clear D. The CDR3 contains 13 residues. The germline V gene encodes CDR1 SGDLS and CDR2 YYNGEE. V was pared by 0 bases and J by 3 bases, with 6 bases between. CDR3 nucleotides: TGTGCCAGCAGCGTAGCACGGGACTATGGCTACACCTTC. It codes for CASSVARDYGYTF.

This chain joins TRBV5-1 and TRBJ2-5; TRBD1 aligns across 8 bases. The CDR3 runs to 16 residues. V lost 3 bases to trimming and J lost 5 bases; unmatched junction nucleotides: 12. The germline gives CDR1 SGHRS, CDR2 YFSETQ. This chain's CDR3 is CASSSGQGTPSETQYF. The CDR3 DNA reads TGCGCCAGCAGCTCCGGACAGGGAACCCCCTCGGAGACCCAGTACTTC.

This clone was observed once. The gene calls are TRBV12-5 and TRBJ2-3; 9 nucleotides agree with TRBD2. V lost 3 bases to trimming and J lost 1 base; unmatched junction nucleotides: 8. The CDR3 spans 17 residues. Germline V gene data show CDR1 as LGHNT and CDR2 as FRNRAP. The DNA of the CDR3 is TGTGCTAGTGGTTTATTTCTAGCGGGACGCGGCACAGATACGCAGTATTTT. Residues: CASGLFLAGRGTDTQYF. Supplemented by reference TRBV12-5 and TRBJ2-3, the full variable domain reads DARVTQTPRHKVTEMGQEVTMRCQPILGHNTVFWYRQTMMQGLELLAYFRNRAPLDDSGMPKDRFSAEMPDATLATLKIQPSEPRDSAVYFCASGLFLAGRGTDTQYFGPGTRLTVL.

Points on this clone: The DNA is left out, because the CDR3 cannot be placed on it with certainty; the CDR3 is given as TCRdb lists it. The gene calls are TRBV30 and TRBJ2-1; whether TRBD2, the table's D call, matches the DNA was not checked. The CDR3 region is 13 residues in length, termini included. CDR1 and CDR2 from the germline V gene are GTSNPN and SVGIG (reference sequence). Here the CDR3 reads CAWSVDFGNEQFF.

The chain joins TRBV28 to TRBJ2-5; 7 bases agree with TRBD2. J gave up 1 base and V 3 bases, and 11 bases lay outside the gene matches. Germline CDR1 MDHEN, CDR2 SYDVKM. The CDR3 spans 17 residues. The CDR3 loop reads CASSFEGGRWAQETQYF. CDR3 nucleotide sequence: TGTGCCAGCAGTTTCGAGGGAGGGCGGTGGGCCCAAGAGACCCAGTACTTC. Together with reference TRBV28 and TRBJ2-5, the CDR3 gives the full variable domain: DVKVTQSSRYLVKRTGEKVFLECVQDMDHENMFWYRQDPGLGLRLIYFSYDVKMKEKGDIPEGYSVSREKKERFSLILESASTNQTSMYLCASSFEGGRWAQETQYFGPGTRLLVL.

Only one count was recorded for this clone. V is TRBV28 and J is TRBJ2-7, with 7 positions matching TRBD1. With V trimmed by 6 bases and J by 3 bases, 8 bases remained unmatched. The germline gives CDR1 MDHEN, CDR2 SYDVKM. The CDR3 has 14 amino acids. DNA of the CDR3: TGTGCCAGCAGCGAATCGGGACAGAGCTACGAGCAGTACTTC. This sequence encodes CASSESGQSYEQYF.

The chain combines TRBV7-2 with TRBJ2-7, with TRBD2 matching over 7 bases. The J segment lost 3 bases and the V segment lost 1 base, leaving 3 bases of the junction unmatched. The germline V gene has CDR1 SGHTA and CDR2 FQGNSA. This CDR3 has 14 residues. CDR3 amino acids: CASSLGTRLYEQYF. The CDR3 region has the DNA TGTGCCAGCAGCTTAGGGACTAGGCTCTACGAGCAGTACTTC.